The 28 T cell receptor beta chains in this list originate from one sample, sequenced in a study of ipilimumab plus nivolumab after autologous stem cell transplantation. Repertoires were generated with immunoSEQ multiplex PCR, while TCRdb's copy carries only in-frame clones and drops some. This table holds around 10,000 clones, around 69% found once. This material consisted of PBMCs, taken in a trial of ipilimumab plus nivolumab as post-transplant consolidation. These receptors originate from a female donor with multiple myeloma.

The chain joins TRBV27 to TRBJ2-5; no clear D. The tail of the sequence fits TRBJ2-7 better, so the J call may be wrong. This CDR3 region has 12 residues. The germline V gene has CDR1 MNHEY and CDR2 SMNVEV (reference sequence). CDR3 in DNA: TGTGCCAGCAGTTTACCGTCCTACGAGCAGTACTTC. Its protein is CASSLPSYEQYF.

Relative to its sample, this clone is medium-sized. The rearrangement uses TRBV19 and TRBJ1-2; D is undetermined. With 3 bases removed from V and 7 bases from J, the gap between germline ends came to 18 bases. CDR3 length: 15 amino acids. Germline V gives CDR1 LNHDA, CDR2 SQIVND (reference sequence). As DNA, the CDR3 is TGTGCCAGTAGTATCGACCTCTACATGTTATCTGGCTACACCTTC. The encoded protein is CASSIDLYMLSGYTF.

Concerning this clone itself: One junction end does not reproduce the germline sequence, and a read error may be involved. The CDR3 sequence is CTSRPGRVNYGYTF. The CDR3 coding sequence is TGTACCAGCAGACCCGGACGGGTTAACTATGGCTACACCTTC. The chain has TRBV27 and TRBJ1-2, with unresolved D. This CDR3 is built from 14 residues. Germline-derived CDR1 and CDR2 are MNHEY and SMNVEV (reference sequence).

The chain is built from TRBV29-1 and TRBJ2-4; D uncertain. The germline V gene encodes CDR1 SQVTM and CDR2 ANQGSEA. The CDR3 covers 12 residues. V gave up 4 bases and J gave up 3 bases, with 7 bases separating them. In DNA form, the CDR3 reads TGCAGCGTTGGGGCAGACAAAAACATTCAGTACTTC. This translates into CSVGADKNIQYF.

This clone occurred a few times. The chain carries TRBV5-4 and TRBJ1-2; 7 nucleotides line up with TRBD1. Germline lookup yields CDR1 SGHNT and CDR2 YYREEE (reference sequence). This CDR3 has 14 amino acids. V trimming: 1 base; J trimming: 2 bases; junction bases outside the gene matches: 2. CDR3 in DNA: TGTGCCAGCAGCTTGTTACAGGGGAACTATGGCTACACCTTC. Amino acid sequence: CASSLLQGNYGYTF.

Within the sample, this clone is medium-sized. The chain uses TRBV27 and TRBJ1-2, with D uncertain. CDR1 MNHEY and CDR2 SMNVEV come from the germline V gene (reference sequence). The CDR3 consists of 13 residues. Deletions cut 5 bases from V and 4 bases from J, with 11 bases between. CDR3: CASSTAGSYGYTF. The CDR3 coding sequence is TGTGCCAGCAGTACAGCCGGGAGCTATGGCTACACCTTC.

For this clone: The identical CDR3 is also encoded by other nucleotide sequences in the sample. This chain joins TRBV27 and TRBJ2-7; perhaps TRBD1 as D (5 bases). The CDR3 spans 12 residues. Trimming took off 3 bases at V and 7 bases at J, with 10 bases between the two ends. Germline-derived CDR1 and CDR2 are MNHEY and SMNVEV (reference sequence). CDR3 protein: CASSFPSGEQYF. The CDR3 region has the DNA TGTGCCAGCAGTTTCCCGTCAGGGGAGCAGTACTTC.

The chain joins TRBV30 to TRBJ2-1, with D possibly matching TRBD2 (6 bases). The CDR3 loop spans 12 amino acids. The germline V gene has CDR1 GTSNPN and CDR2 SVGIG (reference sequence). Trimming pared 2 bases from V and 6 bases from J, leaving 8 bases between. The CDR3: CAWSFGGNEQFF. The CDR3 DNA reads as TGTGCCTGGAGTTTCGGGGGCAATGAGCAGTTCTTC.

The V and J genes are TRBV5-6 and TRBJ1-6; D uncertain. Between the trimmed V and J ends, which lost 4 bases and 5 bases, there was a span of 13 bases. The germline CDR1 and CDR2 sequences are SGHDT and YYEEEE. This CDR3 region has 15 residues. The CDR3 sequence: CASSPRGINNSPLHF. CDR3 nucleotide sequence: TGTGCCAGCAGCCCCAGAGGGATTAATAATTCACCCCTCCACTTT. Looking up the rest from reference TRBV5-6 and TRBJ1-6 gives the full variable domain: DAGVTQSPTHLIKTRGQQVTLRCSPKSGHDTVSWYQQALGQGPQFIFQYYEEEERQRGNFPDRFSGHQFPNYSSELNVNALLLGDSALYLCASSPRGINNSPLHFGNGTRLTVT.

Only one count was recorded for this clone. This chain links TRBV28 with TRBJ1-2; D not resolved. Germline V gene data show CDR1 as MDHEN and CDR2 as SYDVKM. CDR3 length equals 13 residues. Trimming cost V 4 bases and J 2 bases, with 8 bases left between them. CDR3 sequence: CASSSQLNYGYTF. Here the CDR3 DNA reads TGTGCCAGCAGTTCCCAGCTAAACTATGGCTACACCTTC.

V and J are TRBV5-1 and TRBJ2-7; D is possibly TRBD1 or TRBD2 (5 bases each). CDR1 SGHRS and CDR2 YFSETQ come from the germline V gene. Trimming pared 0 bases from V and 2 bases from J, leaving 6 bases between. The CDR3 spans 13 residues. The CDR3 here is CASSLGGTYEQYF. CDR3 DNA sequence: TGCGCCAGCAGCTTGGGGGGGACCTACGAGCAGTACTTC.

V usage is TRBV7-3 and J usage is TRBJ2-3; 12 nucleotides agree with TRBD2. Looked up from germline, CDR1 is SGHTA and CDR2 is FQGTGA. V was pared by 6 bases and J by 5 bases, with 6 bases of the junction left unmatched. The CDR3 sequence is 15 residues long. The CDR3 loop is CASSPLAGGRDTQYF. DNA for the CDR3: TGTGCCAGCAGTCCTCTAGCGGGAGGGCGAGATACGCAGTATTTT.

The chain is built from TRBV4-2 and TRBJ2-7; TRBD1 aligns across 8 bases. CDR3 size: 15 residues. Germline V gives CDR1 LGHNA, CDR2 YNFKEQ. V lost 0 bases, J lost 5 bases, and 6 bases stayed unmatched. This CDR3 reads CASSQEGQDNNEQYF. In DNA, the CDR3 is TGTGCCAGCAGCCAAGAGGGACAGGATAACAACGAGCAGTACTTC.

This clone has just a few counts. The gene calls are TRBV28 and TRBJ2-1; the D is unclear. The germline V gene has CDR1 MDHEN and CDR2 SYDVKM. The CDR3 is 12 amino acids. Trimming removed 6 bases at V and 8 bases at J, with 11 bases between. The CDR3: CASSRELDEQFF. CDR3 sequence (DNA): TGTGCCAGCAGCCGCGAATTGGATGAGCAGTTCTTC.

The chain links TRBV4-3 to TRBJ2-1; 8 nucleotides agree with TRBD2. The CDR3 is made up of 17 amino acids. The J segment lost 9 bases and the V segment lost 1 base, leaving 14 bases of the junction unmatched. Germline V gene data show CDR1 as LGHNA and CDR2 as YSLEER. The CDR3 DNA reads as TGCGCCAGCAGCCAAGGTAACCCCAGCGGGAGCATTAGTGAGCAGTTCTTC. Encoded protein: CASSQGNPSGSISEQFF.

This chain connects TRBV5-1 to TRBJ2-5; D remains ambiguous. The end of the DNA is better explained by TRBJ2-7, so the J call may be wrong. The germline V gene has CDR1 SGHRS and CDR2 YFSETQ. The CDR3 is 14 residues long. The DNA of the CDR3 is TGCGCCAGCAGCTTGGTTACAGAATCCTACGAGCAGTACTTC. Its translation is CASSLVTESYEQYF.

This clone rates as medium-sized. The V and J genes are TRBV6-5 and TRBJ2-1; D is uncertain. V lost 5 bases and J 7 bases, leaving 9 bases between the germline ends. The CDR3 has 12 amino acids. CDR1 and CDR2 (germline): MNHEY, SVGAGI. The CDR3 here is CASSNWGNEQFF. The CDR3 bases are TGTGCCAGCAGTAACTGGGGAAATGAGCAGTTCTTC.

The V call is TRBV10-3, the J call TRBJ1-2; D gene ambiguous. The CDR3 runs 13 residues. The V and J ends lost 9 bases and 8 bases respectively, with 19 bases between them. Germline loops: CDR1 ENHRY, CDR2 SYGVKD. CDR3 residues: CAIRLLSSSGYTF. The CDR3 region has the DNA TGTGCCATAAGGCTCCTCTCTTCGAGCGGCTACACCTTC.

The chain uses TRBV9 and TRBJ2-5; no reliable D call. CDR3 length: 14 amino acids. Deletions cut 4 bases from V and 4 bases from J, with 14 bases between. The germline V gene has CDR1 SGDLS and CDR2 YYNGEE. CDR3 DNA sequence: TGTGCCAGCAGCCTAAGGACCGGTCGAGAGACCCAGTACTTC. This encodes CASSLRTGRETQYF.

The chain is built from TRBV9 and TRBJ2-7, with TRBD1 matching over 8 bases. The CDR3 is made up of 16 amino acids. V gave up 0 bases and J gave up 4 bases; unmatched junction bases: 9. CDR1 is SGDLS and CDR2 is YYNGEE in the germline V gene. The CDR3 nucleotides read TGTGCCAGCAGCGTAGGGACAGGGCAAATTGGGTACGAGCAGTACTTC. Translating gives CASSVGTGQIGYEQYF. Using reference TRBV9 and TRBJ2-7 for the parts outside the CDR3, the full variable domain is DSGVTQTPKHLITATGQRVTLRCSPRSGDLSVYWYQQSLDQGLQFLIQYYNGEERAKGNILERFSAQQFPDLHSELNLSSLELGDSALYFCASSVGTGQIGYEQYFGPGTRLTVT.

The chain couples TRBV7-9 to TRBJ2-4; D is perhaps TRBD1 (6 bases). Germline V gene lookup returns CDR1 SEHNR and CDR2 FQNEAQ (reference sequence). Trimming cost V 7 bases and J 0 bases, with 10 bases left between them. CDR3 length: 14 residues. CDR3 loop: CASKEQGAKNIQYF. CDR3 coding DNA: TGTGCCAGCAAAGAACAGGGAGCCAAAAACATTCAGTACTTC. Full variable domain (missing parts from reference TRBV7-9 and TRBJ2-4): DTGVSQNPRHKITKRGQNVTFRCDPISEHNRLYWYRQTLGQGPEFLTYFQNEAQLEKSRLLSDRFSAERPKGSFSTLEIQRTEQGDSAMYLCASKEQGAKNIQYFGAGTRLSVL.

CDR3: CSAADRDYGYTF. The CDR3 DNA sequence: TGCAGCGCCGCAGACAGGGACTATGGCTACACCTTC. The chain recombines TRBV29-1 with TRBJ1-2, with 7 bases aligning to TRBD1. CDR1 and CDR2 (germline): SQVTM, ANQGSEA. This CDR3 has 12 amino acids. V trimming: 7 bases; J trimming: 3 bases; junction bases outside the gene matches: 5.

The CDR3 is CASSPVSGRPNTGELFF. The CDR3 DNA reads TGTGCCAGCTCACCTGTTAGCGGGAGGCCGAACACCGGGGAGCTGTTTTTT. This chain links TRBV18 with TRBJ2-2; 10 positions agree with TRBD2. The trim removed 3 bases at V and 0 bases at J, leaving 4 bases unmatched. Germline V gene lookup returns CDR1 KGHSH and CDR2 LQKENI. The CDR3 covers 17 residues.

The genes are TRBV27 and TRBJ1-1; D is unclear. CDR1 MNHEY and CDR2 SMNVEV come from the germline V gene (reference sequence). The CDR3 covers 13 residues. Between the trimmed V and J ends, which lost 2 bases and 5 bases, there was a span of 9 bases. This CDR3 reads CASSLGSRTEAFF. Here the CDR3 DNA reads TGTGCCAGCAGTTTAGGATCGAGAACTGAAGCTTTCTTT.

V is TRBV6-5 and J is TRBJ1-4, with a tentative D call TRBD1 (5 bases). Trimming pared 4 bases from V and 5 bases from J, leaving 17 bases between. This CDR3 comprises 16 residues. Germline V gene lookup returns CDR1 MNHEY and CDR2 SVGAGI. The CDR3 protein is CASSSGFRGANEKLFF. CDR3 coding DNA: TGTGCCAGCAGTTCGGGGTTTCGGGGCGCAAATGAAAAACTGTTTTTT.

The V gene is TRBV6-6, the J gene TRBJ2-7, with 11 nucleotides matching TRBD2. The CDR3 has 15 amino acids. Germline V gene sequence: CDR1 MNHNY, CDR2 SVGAGI (reference sequence). Unmatched junction bases numbered 3, after V lost 2 bases and J lost 3 bases. For the CDR3, the DNA is TGTGCCAGCAGTTACCAAGGGACTAGCGGCTACGAGCAGTACTTC. Its translation: CASSYQGTSGYEQYF.

The CDR3, as DNA: TGTGCCAGCAGCTTAGATCGGACAGTTATTCGGGGCTACACCTTC. It encodes CASSLDRTVIRGYTF. The rearrangement links TRBV7-2 to TRBJ1-2, with a weak D call TRBD1 (6 bases). The CDR3 spans 15 residues. V shed 1 base and J shed 8 bases, with 17 bases lying between them. CDR1 SGHTA and CDR2 FQGNSA come from the germline V gene.

This clone was recorded once. V usage is TRBV28 and J usage is TRBJ1-1; the D is unclear. Germline CDR1 and CDR2: MDHEN and SYDVKM. The CDR3 has 13 residues. Between the trimmed V and J ends, which lost 6 bases and 0 bases, there was a span of 8 bases. CDR3 sequence: CASSPEVNTEAFF. The CDR3 bases are TGTGCCAGCAGCCCCGAGGTGAACACTGAAGCTTTCTTT.